This TCR beta chain appears in the sequencing data of a study of TIL therapy for anti-PD-1-resistant metastatic lung cancer. The libraries were made with immunoSEQ v3. Only in-frame clones appear in the TCRdb table, and some are missing; sequencing was by immunoSEQ multiplex PCR. The profile shows about 100,000 clones, about three fifths of them singletons. Regarding this clone: Its antigen is not known.

Time point in this sample: pre-treatment sample, taken before nivolumab and TIL therapy. Tumor tissue came from excised metastases, mostly pleural nodules or supraclavicular lymph nodes. Tumor harvest preceded PD-1/PD-L1 blockade, followed by nivolumab treatment. General study points: Many TIL product clones were absent from baseline tumor, suggesting clonal contraction.

Sequencing was performed on tumor tissue, taken at baseline. The TCR comes from a person aged 25 to 79 with non-small cell lung cancer.

CDR3 sequence reads: CASSSTGAYEQYF. The CDR3 bases are TGTGCCAGCAGTTCGACAGGAGCCTACGAGCAGTACTTC. The chain links TRBV6-5 to TRBJ2-7; D might be TRBD1 (6 bases). The CDR3 has 13 amino acids. Trimming took off 4 bases at V and 2 bases at J, with 9 bases between the two ends. Germline V gene data show CDR1 as MNHEY and CDR2 as SVGAGI.